The 11 T cell receptor beta chains reported below all come from one sample, sequenced in a study of blood T cells in healthy people across ages. A second roughly 6 to 11 cycle PCR used barcoded and J-beta primers. TCRdb called the 5' RACE reads again in MiXCR, with one record for every CDR3 protein. Of roughly 800,000 distinct CDR3 sequences in the sample, about 26% were seen once. The sample was also linked to a second study, of T cells of mothers and their children.

Sequenced sample: blood. Receptors originate from a boy aged 5-17 years in good health.

This rearrangement joins TRBV20-1 to TRBJ2-2; D gene uncertain. Germline CDR1 is DFQATT and CDR2 is SNEGSKA (reference sequence). Trimming removed 2 bases from V and 1 base from J, with 2 bases in between. CDR3 length: 12 residues. The CDR3 spells CSARQNTGELFF. The CDR3 region has the DNA TGCAGTGCTAGACAGAACACCGGGGAGCTGTTTTTT.

This clonotype was observed a handful of times. The V call is TRBV6-2 or TRBV6-3, the J call TRBJ2-1; 8 positions match TRBD2. The length of the CDR3 is 16 residues. V was clipped by 7 bases and J by 1 base; unmatched bases: 9. In germline, CDR1 is MNHEY, CDR2 SVGEGT. The CDR3 reads CASTLRRGGSYNEQFF. The CDR3 coding sequence is TGTGCCAGCACTTTACGTCGGGGGGGATCCTACAATGAGCAGTTCTTC.

The rearrangement uses TRBV9 and TRBJ1-3; D gene ambiguous. The CDR3 runs 16 residues. The germline gives CDR1 SGDLS, CDR2 YYNGEE. V lost 4 bases and J 0 bases, leaving 14 bases between the germline ends. Here the CDR3 reads CASSPYIRDSGNTIYF. DNA of the CDR3: TGTGCCAGCAGCCCCTACATCCGAGACTCTGGAAACACCATATATTTT.

This clonotype was counted only a few times. V is TRBV27 and J is TRBJ2-7, with 7 bases fitting TRBD1. Germline CDR1 and CDR2: MNHEY and SMNVEV (reference sequence). With 7 bases clipped from V and 4 bases from J, the junction kept 7 bases outside the gene matches. The CDR3 extends over 13 amino acids. CDR3 protein: CASNVQGSYEQYF. The CDR3 DNA follows: TGTGCCAGCAACGTACAGGGGTCATACGAGCAGTACTTC.

This clonotype was picked up a small number of times. The genes are TRBV3-1 and TRBJ2-3; D call uncertain. CDR3 size: 11 residues. CDR1 and CDR2 from the germline V gene are LGHDT and YNNKEL (reference sequence). V was cut by 4 bases and J by 5 bases, with 4 bases left in between. CDR3 residues: CASSRQDTQYF. The CDR3 region has the DNA TGTGCCAGCAGCCGACAAGATACGCAGTATTTT.

This chain connects TRBV11-1 to TRBJ2-7, with 8 bases that match TRBD1. Germline CDR1 and CDR2: SGHAT and FQDESV (reference sequence). The J segment lost 0 bases and the V segment lost 5 bases, leaving 6 bases of the junction unmatched. There are 15 residues in the CDR3. The CDR3 sequence: CASSLQTGDSYEQYF. The CDR3 nucleotides are TGTGCCAGCAGCCTTCAGACAGGGGACTCCTACGAGCAGTACTTC.

In this sample, this clonotype turned up a few times. The V gene is TRBV4-2, the J gene TRBJ1-5; perhaps TRBD1 as D (5 bases). Germline V gene sequence: CDR1 LGHNA, CDR2 YNFKEQ. There are 15 residues in the CDR3. The V end was cut by 2 bases, the J end by 9 bases, with 17 bases between. The CDR3 bases are TGTGCCAGCAGCCAATTTAGGGGCGCCGAAAGGCCCCAGCATTTT. It codes for CASSQFRGAERPQHF.

V usage is TRBV20-1 and J usage is TRBJ2-1; the D gene is possibly TRBD1 (6 bases). Gene TRBJ2-5 matches the end of the DNA better, so the J call may be wrong. CDR1 DFQATT and CDR2 SNEGSKA come from the germline V gene (reference sequence). This CDR3 spans 11 amino acids. In nucleotides, the CDR3 is TGCAGTGCGAGGGACACTTCGACCCAGTACTTC. Translation gives CSARDTSTQYF.

The chain combines TRBV29-1 with TRBJ2-3; 9 bases line up with TRBD1. This CDR3 spans 13 amino acids. After removal of 3 bases from V and 10 bases from J, the junction contained 8 bases not matched to a gene. CDR1 and CDR2 from the germline V gene are SQVTM and ANQGSEA. DNA for the CDR3: TGCAGCGTTGAGTCGGGACAGGGCCTCCCGCAGTATTTT. Protein: CSVESGQGLPQYF.

The rearrangement uses TRBV5-1 and TRBJ1-4; TRBD1 matches 7 bases. The germline CDR1 and CDR2 sequences are SGHRS and YFSETQ. The CDR3 contains 14 residues. The V segment lost 4 bases and the J segment 2 bases; nucleotides outside the gene matches: 2. CDR3 protein: CASSEQGTNEKLFF. CDR3 coding DNA: TGCGCCAGCAGCGAACAGGGGACTAATGAAAAACTGTTTTTT.

This chain connects TRBV28 to TRBJ1-4; the D gene is possibly TRBD1 (6 bases). CDR1 and CDR2 from the germline V gene are MDHEN and SYDVKM. CDR3 size: 13 residues. V lost 6 bases and J 8 bases, leaving 13 bases between the germline ends. The CDR3 coding sequence is TGTGCCAGCAGGACGGGGGCGGGAGAAAAACTGTTTTTT. This gives the protein CASRTGAGEKLFF.